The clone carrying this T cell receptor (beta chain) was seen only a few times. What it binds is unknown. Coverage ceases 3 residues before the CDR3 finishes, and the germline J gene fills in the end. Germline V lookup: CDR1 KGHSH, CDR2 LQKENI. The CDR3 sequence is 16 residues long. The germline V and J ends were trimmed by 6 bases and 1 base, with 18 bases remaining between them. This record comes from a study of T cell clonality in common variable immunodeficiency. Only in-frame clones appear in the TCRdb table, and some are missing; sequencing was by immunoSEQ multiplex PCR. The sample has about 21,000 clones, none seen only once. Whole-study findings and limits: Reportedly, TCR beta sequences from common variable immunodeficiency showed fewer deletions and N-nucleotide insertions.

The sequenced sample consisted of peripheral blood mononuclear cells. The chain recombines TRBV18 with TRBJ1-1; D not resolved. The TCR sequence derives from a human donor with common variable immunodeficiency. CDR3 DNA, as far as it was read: TGTGCCAGCTCCATTGCGGGCGCCGGAGGGAACACTGAA. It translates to CASSIAGAGGNTE. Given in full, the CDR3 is CASSIAGAGGNTEAFF.